This TCR beta chain originates from a study of glioma-infiltrating T cells. CDR3 length equals 15 residues. Germline CDR1 reads SGHTA; CDR2 reads FQGTGA. With V trimmed by 5 bases and J by 3 bases, 8 bases remained unmatched. TCR alpha and beta CDR3 regions were amplified from RNA using iRepertoire nested multiplex PCR. Tissue mRNA or PBMC total RNA, roughly 85-450 ng, went into one-step reverse transcription and amplification. From the multiplex PCR reads, TCRdb called clonotypes with MiXCR, one entry per CDR3 protein. The sample holds tens of thousands of distinct CDR3 sequences; roughly 37% are singletons and the top ten take more than 30%. In this sample, this clonotype turned up many times.

The source is a human donor with low-grade glioma or glioblastoma, undergoing nonglioma brain surgery, or in good health (not recorded which). The J gene is TRBJ2-3, the V gene TRBV7-3; the match to TRBD2 covers 7 bases. The sample comprised glioma tissue, nonneoplastic brain tissue, or PBMCs (not recorded which). CDR3 nucleotides: TGTGCCAGCAGCCTCCTCGGACTAGTGACAGATACGCAGTATTTT. Amino acid sequence: CASSLLGLVTDTQYF.